This paragraph reports one T cell receptor (beta chain). What it recognizes is unknown. It was with 60 Vbeta and 13 Jbeta primers that the PCR ran. Data came from immunoSEQ multiplex PCR; TCRdb stores just in-frame clones and leaves some out. This table holds around 130,000 clones, roughly 80% found once. Losses at the gene ends were 5 bases for V and 2 bases for J; bases not matched to a gene: 8. Looked up from germline, CDR1 is SGHNT and CDR2 is YYREEE (reference sequence). The length of the CDR3 is 15 residues. The data originate from a study of cytomegalovirus exposure and HLA in healthy donors. Study results and caveats: Differences between HLA loci emerged in a later analysis of TCR association rates, with DRB1 most and HLA-C fewest. Sequencing likely generated an artifact that appeared as a cluster of highly shared sequence variants. Immune exposure information comprised only CMV serostatus.

The rearrangement uses TRBV5-4 and TRBJ2-7; TRBD1 agrees at 9 bases. Sequencing was performed on PBMCs. The TCR was taken from a man in his forties or fifties in good health and CMV-seronegative. CDR3 nucleotide sequence: TGTGCCAGCAGACCCTCCGGGACAGGGCCCTACGAGCAGTACTTC. The encoded protein is CASRPSGTGPYEQYF.